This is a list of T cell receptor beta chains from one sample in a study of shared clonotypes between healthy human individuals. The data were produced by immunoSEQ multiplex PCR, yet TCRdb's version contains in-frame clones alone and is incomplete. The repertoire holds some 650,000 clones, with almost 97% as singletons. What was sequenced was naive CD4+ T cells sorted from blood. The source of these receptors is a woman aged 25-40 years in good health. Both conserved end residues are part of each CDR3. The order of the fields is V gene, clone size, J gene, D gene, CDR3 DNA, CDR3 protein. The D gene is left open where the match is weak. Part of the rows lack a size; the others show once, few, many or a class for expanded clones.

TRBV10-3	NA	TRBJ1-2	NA	TGTGCCATCAATGGGCCCGGAGGCCATGGCTACACCTTC	CAINGPGGHGYTF
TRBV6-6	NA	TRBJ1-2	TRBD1	TGTGCCAGCAGCCTTCGAGGGGGCCAGGACTATGGCTACACCTTC	CASSLRGGQDYGYTF
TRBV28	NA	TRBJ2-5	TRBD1	TGTGCCAGCAGTTCGGGACAGGGAATAGGGACCCAGTACTTC	CASSSGQGIGTQYF
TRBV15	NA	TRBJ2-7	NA	TGTGCCACCAGCAGGGGTGGGCAGTACGAGCAGTACTTC	CATSRGGQYEQYF
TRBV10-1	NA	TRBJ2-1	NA	TGCGCCAGCAGTGGGACGGACAATGAGCAGTTCTTC	CASSGTDNEQFF
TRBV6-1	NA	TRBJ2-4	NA	TGTGCCAGCAGTGGAGGGATAGCCAAAAACATTCAGTACTTC	CASSGGIAKNIQYF
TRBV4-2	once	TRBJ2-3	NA	TGTGCCAGCAGCCAAGATACCGGGGCCGGACTAGATACGCAGTATTTT	CASSQDTGAGLDTQYF
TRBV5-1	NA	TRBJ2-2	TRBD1	TGCGCCAGCAGCAGGGACAGGGTCCCCACCGGGGAGCTGTTTTTT	CASSRDRVPTGELFF
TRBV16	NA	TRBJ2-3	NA	TGTGCCAGCAGCCTCATTCTTCCAGCCACAGCAAATACGCAGTATTTT	CASSLILPATANTQYF
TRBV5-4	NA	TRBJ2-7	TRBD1	TGTGCCAGCAGCCGTCCCGGGACAGGGAATGGAGCCACCGCGGCGGACTTC	CASSRPGTGNGATAADF
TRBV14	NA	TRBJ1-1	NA	TGTGCCAGCAGCCAAGCACTCTTGAACACTGAAGCTTTCTTT	CASSQALLNTEAFF
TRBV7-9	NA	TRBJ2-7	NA	TGTGCCAGCAGCTTCGAGGAGCAGTACTTC	CASSFEEQYF
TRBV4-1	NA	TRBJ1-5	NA	TGCGCCAGCAGCCAAGATGTAGGCCTGAATAATCAGCCCCAGCATTTT	CASSQDVGLNNQPQHF
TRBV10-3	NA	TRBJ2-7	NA	TGTGCCATCAGTGTGGGCAGCGGTGCTTACGAGCAGTACTTC	CAISVGSGAYEQYF
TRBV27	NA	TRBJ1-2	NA	TGTGCCAGCAGTTTTCGGCCAACCTATGGCTACACCTTC	CASSFRPTYGYTF
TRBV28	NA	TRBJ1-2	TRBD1	TGTGCCAGCAGTGTAACGGGACAGGGGTATGGCTACACCTTC	CASSVTGQGYGYTF
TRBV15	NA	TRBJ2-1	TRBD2	TGTGCCACCAGCAGAGATCTAGCGGGAGTTGGGTCCTACAATGAGCAGTTCTTC	CATSRDLAGVGSYNEQFF
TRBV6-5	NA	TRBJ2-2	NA	TGTGCCAGCGAAGGGAACACCGGGGAGCTGTTTTTT	CASEGNTGELFF
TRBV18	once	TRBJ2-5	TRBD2	TGTGCCAGCTCGCTACTAGCGGGTACAGAAGAGACCCAGTACTTC	CASSLLAGTEETQYF
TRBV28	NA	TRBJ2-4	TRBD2	TGTGCCAGCAGCCGTCGGGGGGGCAGCCGTATAGCCAAAAACATTCAGTACTTC	CASSRRGGSRIAKNIQYF
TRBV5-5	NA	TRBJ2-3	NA	TGTGCCAGCAGCTTGGTCGCAGGGACAGATACGCAGTATTTT	CASSLVAGTDTQYF
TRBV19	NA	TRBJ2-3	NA	TGTGCCAGTAGTATGAGAGGGGCTAGCACAGATACGCAGTATTTT	CASSMRGASTDTQYF
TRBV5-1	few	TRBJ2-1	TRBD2	TGCGCCAGCAGCTTTGGACTAGCGGGGTACAATGAGCAGTTCTTC	CASSFGLAGYNEQFF
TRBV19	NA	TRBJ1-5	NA	TGTGCCAGTAGTATAGAGGCCCACAGGCCCAGCAATCAGCCCCAGCATTTT	CASSIEAHRPSNQPQHF
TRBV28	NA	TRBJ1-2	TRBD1	TGTGCCAGCAGTTTACCAAAACCGGGACAGGGGGCTTACTATGGCTACACCTTC	CASSLPKPGQGAYYGYTF
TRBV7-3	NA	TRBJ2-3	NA	TGTGCCAGCAGCTTTCCACGAGATACGCAGTATTTT	CASSFPRDTQYF
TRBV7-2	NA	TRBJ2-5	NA	TGTGCCAGCAGCTTAAGGCAGGAGCCCAAGACCCAGTACTTC	CASSLRQEPKTQYF
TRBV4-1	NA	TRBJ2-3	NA	TGCGCCAGCAGCCAAGAAGCCCCAGATACGCAGTATTTT	CASSQEAPDTQYF
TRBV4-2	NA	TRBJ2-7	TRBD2	TGTGCCAGCAGCCAGGAGGAGCGGGAGAGTGCCTACGAGCAGTACTTC	CASSQEERESAYEQYF
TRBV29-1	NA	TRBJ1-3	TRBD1	TGCAGCGTCCCAGGGGGCGCGGGCACCATATATTTT	CSVPGGAGTIYF
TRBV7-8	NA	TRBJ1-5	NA	TGTGCCAGCAGCTGGGGGGACCGGGGAGGGGAACAGCCCCAGCATTTT	CASSWGDRGGEQPQHF
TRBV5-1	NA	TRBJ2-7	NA	TGCGCCAGCAGCTTGGTGGGGCCGGGTTTGGGCGAGCAGTACTTC	CASSLVGPGLGEQYF
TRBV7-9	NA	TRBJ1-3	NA	TGTGCCAGCAGCCCGCCCGGGTTTCCAGGAAACACCATATATTTT	CASSPPGFPGNTIYF
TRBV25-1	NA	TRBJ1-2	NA	TGTGCCAGCAGCCACAGGGAAAACTATGGCTACACCTTC	CASSHRENYGYTF
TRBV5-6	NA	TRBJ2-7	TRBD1	TGTGCCAGCAGCTTGACAGGGGTTGCTTACGAGCAGTACTTC	CASSLTGVAYEQYF
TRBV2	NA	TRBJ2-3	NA	TGTGCCAGCAGTATCTTAGATCCGCAGTATTTT	CASSILDPQYF
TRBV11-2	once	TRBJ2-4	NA	TGTGCCAGCAGCCTTAAGTGGGTTGTTAGCCGGAGGAAAAACATTCAGTACTTC	CASSLKWVVSRRKNIQYF
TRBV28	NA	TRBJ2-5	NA	TGTGCCAGCGGTGGCTCCCAAGAGACCCAGTACTTC	CASGGSQETQYF
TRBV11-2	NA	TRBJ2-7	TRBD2	TGTGCCACCGCGGGACTAGCGGGAGTACTCGAGCAGTACTTC	CATAGLAGVLEQYF
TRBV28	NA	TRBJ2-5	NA	TGTGCCAGCAGCGGGGCGGCCGACCTTCCGGGAGAGACCCAGTACTTC	CASSGAADLPGETQYF
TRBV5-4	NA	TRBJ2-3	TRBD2	TGTGCCAGCAGCCAAAAGGGACTAGCGGTTACTAGCACAGATACGCAGTATTTT	CASSQKGLAVTSTDTQYF
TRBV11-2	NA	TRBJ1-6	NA	TGTGCCAGCAGGGTCCGCCCCCTCCACTTT	CASRVRPLHF
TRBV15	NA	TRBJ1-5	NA	TGTGCCACCAGCCTCTCCGGCAGGGGCCTCAATCAGCCCCAGCATTTT	CATSLSGRGLNQPQHF
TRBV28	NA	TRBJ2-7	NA	TGTGCCAGCAGCCCCGAAGGGGCCGGAAGGCCCTACGAGCAGTACTTC	CASSPEGAGRPYEQYF
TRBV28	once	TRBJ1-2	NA	TGTGCCAGCAATGCCGGGACACCTAACTATGGCTACACCTTC	CASNAGTPNYGYTF
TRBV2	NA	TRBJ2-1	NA	TGTGCCAGCACCGCCGGGGGTGAGCAGTTCTTC	CASTAGGEQFF
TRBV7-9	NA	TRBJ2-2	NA	TGTGCCAGCAGCTTGTGGCAGGTCGTCACCGGGGAGCTGTTTTTT	CASSLWQVVTGELFF
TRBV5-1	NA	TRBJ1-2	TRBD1	TGCGCCAGCAGCTTTGAACTAGGGACAGGGAAAGTAGGCTATGGCTACACCTTC	CASSFELGTGKVGYGYTF
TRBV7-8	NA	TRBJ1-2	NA	TGTGCCAGCAGCTTAGCCGGGTACAGAAACTATGGCTACACCTTC	CASSLAGYRNYGYTF
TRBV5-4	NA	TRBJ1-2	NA	TGTGCCAGCAGCCGGGGCGGCGGAAACTATGGCTACACCTTC	CASSRGGGNYGYTF
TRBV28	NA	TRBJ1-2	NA	TGTGCCAGCAGTTCTGTATATGGCTACACCTTC	CASSSVYGYTF
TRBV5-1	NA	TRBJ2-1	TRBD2	TGCGCCAGCAGCTGGACTAGCCCCCACAATGAGCAGTTCTTC	CASSWTSPHNEQFF